This paragraph reports one TCR beta chain. Its antigen has not been determined. Per-nucleotide qualities are absent, and no much larger clonotype sits a single base away. This specimen comes from a study of glioma-infiltrating T cells after dendritic cell vaccination (dated by TCRdb to the mid-2010s). The study in broad terms: The cohort comprised about 15 glioblastoma patients from Phase I and II dendritic cell vaccination trials, 9 newly diagnosed and 6 with recurrent disease. TCR sequencing metrics, including TIL content and tumor-blood repertoire overlap, were correlated with survival after dendritic cell vaccination. Autologous tumor lysate-pulsed dendritic cell vaccination was administered to the patients between about 2003 and 2012. In glioblastoma patients vaccinated with dendritic cells, deep sequencing of TCR beta CDR3 regions served to measure tumor-infiltrating lymphocyte content and to compare repertoires between tumor and blood. Each patient was given three intradermal dendritic cell vaccine injections, spaced two weeks apart, in the arm below the axilla. The vaccine consisted of monocyte-derived dendritic cells cultured seven days with IL-4 and GM-CSF, then pulsed overnight with autologous tumor lysate.

Trimming at the junction amounts to 3 bases on V and 4 bases on J, and the germline ends lie 6 bases apart. Including cysteine and phenylalanine, the CDR3 has 12 amino acids. The read is trimmed to its CDR3 DNA, 36 bases read in frame from base 1. CDR1 and CDR2, looked up from the germline V gene, are SGHRS and YFSETQ. Overall results and qualifications from the work: The three-group TCR overlap response model was described as speculative and requiring prospective validation. The cohort was small and heterogeneous, few patients had complete blood and tumor sets, and even fewer had initial-recurrent tumor pairs. Longer time to progression and overall survival after dendritic cell vaccination were predicted by higher estimated pretreatment TIL content. No direct relationship between TCR clonality and survival was found, suggesting that a diverse polyclonal response may matter.

Selection of patients required sufficient residual fresh-frozen tumor tissue and over two years of available survival data. An isocitrate dehydrogenase mutation was not carried by any of the glioblastoma patients, although molecular status was otherwise variable. PBMC were collected before vaccination, two weeks after the third vaccination, and at tumor progression if progression occurred. The Qiagen DNeasy Blood extraction Kit was used to extract genomic DNA. Using the immunoSEQ assay, TCRB CDR3 regions were amplified from 1.5 to 2 micrograms of genomic DNA, or from all available DNA when less than that was on hand. The multiplex PCR relied on 60 forward primers for TCR V beta segments and 13 reverse primers for J beta segments. Synthetic control templates were spiked into each sample at limiting dilution to estimate reads per starting template. The Illumina HiSeq System generated sequencing reads of 87 bp. In the original analysis: PCR and sequencing errors were removed by a nearest neighbor algorithm that merged closely related sequences. TCR overlap was defined as the percentage of unique tumor TCR beta sequences that were also found in the peripheral blood of the same patient. As stored in TCRdb, this immuneACCESS dataset retains in-frame rearrangements with V and J assigned. A fraction of the clones does not appear; measured against another copy, unresolved V genes explain less than half of the discrepancy, and the remainder lacks a known reason. V and J calls and clone size are given by that table; D and trimming were obtained from the DNA. The sample contains some 87,000 clones, more than 75% of them found a single time. Clones ranked in the top ten supply around 2.9% of the sample.

The starting material was blood, obtained before dendritic cell vaccination. The chain joins TRBV5-1 to TRBJ2-3, with no confident D gene call. The receptor comes from a human donor with glioblastoma. The bases read TGCGCCAGCAGCTCCCCCGCAGATACGCAGTATTTT. This translates into CASSSPADTQYF.